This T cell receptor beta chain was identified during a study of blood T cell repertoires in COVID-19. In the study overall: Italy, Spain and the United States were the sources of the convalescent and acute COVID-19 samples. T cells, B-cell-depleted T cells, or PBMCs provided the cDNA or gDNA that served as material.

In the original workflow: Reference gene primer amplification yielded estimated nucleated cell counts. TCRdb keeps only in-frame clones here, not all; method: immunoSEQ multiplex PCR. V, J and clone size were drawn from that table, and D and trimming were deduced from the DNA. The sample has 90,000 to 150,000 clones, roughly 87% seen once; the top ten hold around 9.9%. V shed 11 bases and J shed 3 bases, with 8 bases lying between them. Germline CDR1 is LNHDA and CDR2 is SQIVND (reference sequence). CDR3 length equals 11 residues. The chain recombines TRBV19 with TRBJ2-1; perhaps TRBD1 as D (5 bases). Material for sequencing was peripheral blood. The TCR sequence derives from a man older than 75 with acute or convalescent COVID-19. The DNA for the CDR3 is TGTGCCGTAAGGGGCTACAATGAGCAGTTCTTC. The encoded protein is CAVRGYNEQFF.